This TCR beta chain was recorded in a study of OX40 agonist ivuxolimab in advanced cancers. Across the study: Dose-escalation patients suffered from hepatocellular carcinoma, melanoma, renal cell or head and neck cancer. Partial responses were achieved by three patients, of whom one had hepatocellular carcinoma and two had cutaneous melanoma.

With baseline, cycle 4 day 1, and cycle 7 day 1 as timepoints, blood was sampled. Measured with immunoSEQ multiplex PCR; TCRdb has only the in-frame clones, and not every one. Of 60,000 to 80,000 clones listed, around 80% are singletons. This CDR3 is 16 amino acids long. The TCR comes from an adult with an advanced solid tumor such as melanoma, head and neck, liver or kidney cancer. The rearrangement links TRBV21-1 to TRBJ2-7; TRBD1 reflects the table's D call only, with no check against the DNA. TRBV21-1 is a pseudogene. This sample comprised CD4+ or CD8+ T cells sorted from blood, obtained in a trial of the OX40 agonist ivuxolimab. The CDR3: CASSKVYLGTAYEQYF. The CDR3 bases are TGTGCCAGCAGCAAAGTATATTTGGGGACAGCCTACGAGCAGTACTTC.